The 2 T cell receptor beta chains reported below all come from one sample, sequenced in a study of cytotoxic CD8 clonotypes in ibrutinib-treated CLL. This table comes from immunoSEQ multiplex PCR, and its TCRdb copy is limited to in-frame clones, with some not included. The table lists about 120,000 clones, more than 55% of them singletons. The specimen was PBMCs, collected after 24 months of ibrutinib treatment. These receptors came from a human donor with chronic lymphocytic leukemia.

The rearrangement joins TRBV30 to TRBJ1-2; D remains ambiguous. This CDR3 has 11 amino acids. V was shortened by 3 bases and J by 8 bases, with 10 bases between the two germline ends. CDR1 and CDR2 from the germline V gene are GTSNPN and SVGIG (reference sequence). The CDR3 is CAWSPTGGYTF. In DNA, the CDR3 is TGTGCCTGGAGCCCGACCGGAGGCTACACCTTC.

The chain carries TRBV27 and TRBJ1-6; maybe TRBD1 (5 bases). The CDR3 length is 15 residues. The V end lost 6 bases, the J end lost 3 bases, and 12 bases lay between the germline ends. Germline values: CDR1 MNHEY, CDR2 SMNVEV (reference sequence). The CDR3 DNA reads as TGTGCCAGCAGGGATCGACAGCTCTATAATTCACCCCTCCACTTT. Translated, it gives CASRDRQLYNSPLHF.